The entry that follows covers one T cell receptor beta chain sequence. Method: immunoSEQ multiplex PCR; TCRdb's copy keeps in-frame clones and lacks some. Altogether about 68,000 clones are present, about 85% being singletons, with the ten largest covering 3% to 3.5%. The data stem from a study of neoadjuvant anti-PD-1 for oral cavity cancer. Turning to the study itself: Nivolumab at 3 mg/kg was mostly given biweekly, three to four doses, pre-surgery.

The time point was: after neoadjuvant nivolumab, at surgical resection. Cohort: HPV-negative, locally advanced oral cavity squamous cell carcinoma patients. V was pared by 9 bases and J by 0 bases, with 3 bases of the junction left unmatched. This CDR3 contains 14 residues. Germline CDR1 MNHEY, CDR2 SVGAGI. This clonotype was sampled from a person aged 40 to 85 with oral cavity squamous cell carcinoma. The material was PBMCs, obtained after nivolumab (anti-PD-1) treatment. The chain recombines TRBV6-5 with TRBJ2-1; 9 positions match TRBD2. The CDR3 sequence is CASRSGGSYNEQFF. The CDR3 DNA is TGTGCCAGTCGTAGCGGGGGCTCCTACAATGAGCAGTTCTTC.